This T cell receptor (beta chain) is drawn from a study of CD8 T cells in ankylosing spondylitis. A quantitative 5'-RACE method, one with molecular barcodes, was used to make TCR beta libraries. MiXCR, applied by TCRdb to the 5' RACE reads, yields one record per CDR3 protein. The sample holds 100,000 to 150,000 distinct CDR3 sequences, approximately 17% seen once. Germline V gene lookup returns CDR1 SGHDT and CDR2 YYEEEE. The junction had 6 bases not matched to a gene; V was cut back by 4 bases and J by 0 bases. This CDR3 region has 16 residues. Study results and caveats: Roughly eight highly homologous variants formed a TCR beta motif that appeared characteristic of ankylosing spondylitis blood. Peripheral blood held disease-linked clones only at relatively low frequency, and these were CD8+. Disease-linked clones were reportedly significantly enriched in matched ankylosing spondylitis synovial fluid. Earlier work had already found some motif variants in reactive arthritis synovial fluid and blood.

In the case of this clonotype: As yet, its antigen is unknown.

This sequence joins TRBV5-6 and TRBJ2-1, with 8 nucleotides matching TRBD1. The sequence derives from a male donor with ankylosing spondylitis. The sequenced sample was blood, either unsorted or a sorted T cell fraction (not recorded which). The CDR3 nucleotides are TGTGCCAGCAGCACAAGACAGGGGCCCTCCTACAATGAGCAGTTCTTC. Translation: CASSTRQGPSYNEQFF.